These T cell receptor beta chains were read from a single sample in a study. From the 5' RACE reads, TCRdb called clonotypes with MiXCR, one entry per CDR3 protein. Among some 8,700 distinct CDR3 sequences, around 28% were seen once, and the ten largest hold 4.6%. Material for sequencing was naive CD4+ T cells sorted from a lymph node. Every receptor here comes from a female donor with breast cancer. Both conserved end residues are part of each CDR3. The order of the fields is D gene, V gene, clone size, J gene, CDR3 DNA, CDR3 protein. D genes are given only for firm matches. Clone size is stated in some rows and not others, as once, few, many or a class when expanded.

-	TRBV6-1	many	TRBJ2-1	TGTGCCAGCAGTGAAGCCACTTACAATGAGCAGTTCTTC	CASSEATYNEQFF
TRBD2	TRBV12-3/TRBV12-4	many	TRBJ2-1	TGTGCCAGCAGTTTCAGGAGCGGGACTTACAATGAGCAGTTCTTC	CASSFRSGTYNEQFF
-	TRBV20-1	-	TRBJ1-1	TGCAGTGCTAGAGTGGGGGGGATCACTGAAGCTTTCTTT	CSARVGGITEAFF
-	TRBV11-2	-	TRBJ2-3	TGTGCCAGCAGCTTAGCGGGGTCAGATACGCAGTATTTT	CASSLAGSDTQYF
TRBD1	TRBV18	medium-sized	TRBJ2-2	TGTGCCAGCTCACCGGCAGGGGGATCGAACACCGGGGAGCTGTTTTTT	CASSPAGGSNTGELFF
TRBD1	TRBV5-1	large	TRBJ2-7	TGCGCCAGCAGCATGGGGACAGCGAACTACGAGCAGTACTTC	CASSMGTANYEQYF
-	TRBV1	many	TRBJ1-1	TGCACCAGCTTAACATTCGGTGACACTGAAGCTTTCTTT	CTSLTFGDTEAFF
TRBD1	TRBV5-1	many	TRBJ1-4	TGCGCCAGCAGCCTTAACGGAGGACAGGCGGGGGAAAAACTGTTTTTT	CASSLNGGQAGEKLFF
TRBD2	TRBV5-1	many	TRBJ2-1	TGCGCCAGCAGCGTTACCGGGACTAGCGGTTACAATGAGCAGTTCTTC	CASSVTGTSGYNEQFF
TRBD1	TRBV6-5	-	TRBJ1-1	TGTGCCAGCAGTGCATGGACAGGGGACACTGAAGCTTTCTTT	CASSAWTGDTEAFF
-	TRBV10-3	medium-sized	TRBJ1-5	TGTGCCATCAGTGAGTCACGGAATCAGTCCCAGCATTTT	CAISESRNQSQHF
-	TRBV20-1	many	TRBJ2-2	TGCAGTGCGCCGGGACGGAACACCGGGGAGCTGTTTTTT	CSAPGRNTGELFF
TRBD2	TRBV20-1	medium-sized	TRBJ2-1	TGCAGTGCTAGCGGGAGGGTGCTTTACAATGAGCAGTTCTTC	CSASGRVLYNEQFF
-	TRBV19	-	TRBJ2-1	TGTGCCAGTAACGGCGGGACCTACAATGAGCAGTTCTTC	CASNGGTYNEQFF
-	TRBV5-1	medium-sized	TRBJ2-5	TGCGCCAGCAGCTTGGGGTATCAAGAGACCCAGTACTTC	CASSLGYQETQYF
-	TRBV7-2	medium-sized	TRBJ2-7	TGTGCCAGCAGCTCTTTTCCCCGGGGGCGATCTAACGAGCAGTACTTC	CASSSFPRGRSNEQYF
-	TRBV3-1	many	TRBJ2-2	TGTGCCAGCAGCCCCCCAACCTACACCGGGGAGCTGTTTTTT	CASSPPTYTGELFF
-	TRBV6-5	once	TRBJ1-1	TGCGCCAGCAGAACCGGGGAACGAACCACTGAAGCTTTCTTT	CASRTGERTTEAFF
-	TRBV9	medium-sized	TRBJ2-7	TGTGCCAGCAGCGTTGGGGGGAACATCCACGAGCAGTACTTC	CASSVGGNIHEQYF
-	TRBV6-1	many	TRBJ2-1	TGTGCCAGCAGTGAAGCGCCCGGGACTGGGGCTTTCAATGAGCAGTTCTTC	CASSEAPGTGAFNEQFF
-	TRBV12-3/TRBV12-4	-	TRBJ1-4	TGTGCCAGCAGTTTATCTGTCAGACTGAATGAAAAACTGTTTTTT	CASSLSVRLNEKLFF
-	TRBV29-1	-	TRBJ1-2	TGCAGCGTTCTGCCAGGGCGCCAATATGGCTACACCTTC	CSVLPGRQYGYTF
-	TRBV6-5	-	TRBJ2-7	TGTGCCAGTAGTCCCAGCAGGGGCTACGAGCAGTACTTC	CASSPSRGYEQYF
TRBD1	TRBV6-5	medium-sized	TRBJ1-5	TGTGCCAGCAGTGCAGGGGGCTTGAGCAATCAGCCCCAGCATTTT	CASSAGGLSNQPQHF
-	TRBV6-6	-	TRBJ2-1	TGTGCCAGGAGCTACGGGGAAACCCAGCAGTTCTTC	CARSYGETQQFF
-	TRBV4-1	medium-sized	TRBJ2-5	TGCGCCAGCAGCCAAGTCACCAGTCGAGAGACCCAGTACTTC	CASSQVTSRETQYF
TRBD1	TRBV15	few	TRBJ2-2	TGTGCCACCAGCAGGGGGGAATACAGGGGGATAGGCGGGGAGCTGTTTTTT	CATSRGEYRGIGGELFF
TRBD1	TRBV20-1	-	TRBJ1-1	TGCAGTGCGCCGGAGGGGGACAGGTTGACATTATTT	CSAPEGDRLTLF
TRBD1	TRBV12-3/TRBV12-4	-	TRBJ1-1	TGTGCCAGCAGGAGTCAGGGGGCCCTCGAAGCTTTCTTT	CASRSQGALEAFF
-	TRBV20-1	many	TRBJ1-5	TGCAGTGCTAGAGGCGGGAGCAATCAGCCCCAGCATTTT	CSARGGSNQPQHF
-	TRBV6-2/TRBV6-3	many	TRBJ1-2	TGTGCCAGCATTCCTACGACAGGCACTTATGGCTACACCTTC	CASIPTTGTYGYTF
-	TRBV3-1	-	TRBJ1-3	TGTGCCAGCAGCCAAGGGCCCCTATCTGGAAACACCATATATTTT	CASSQGPLSGNTIYF
TRBD1	TRBV5-1	few	TRBJ1-5	TGCGCCAGCAGGTCAGGACAGGGGAGCAATCAGCCCCAGCATTTT	CASRSGQGSNQPQHF
-	TRBV12-3/TRBV12-4	-	TRBJ2-5	TGTGCCAGCAGTCTCTCCCCCCAAGAGACCCAGTACTTC	CASSLSPQETQYF
TRBD2	TRBV7-8	many	TRBJ2-2	TGTGCCAGCAGCTTAGTGGGAGGGAGGAACACCGGGGAGCTGTTTTTT	CASSLVGGRNTGELFF
-	TRBV20-1	-	TRBJ2-2	TGCAGTGCTAGTCCCAGTTTGTGGGACGGGGAGCTGTTTTTT	CSASPSLWDGELFF
TRBD2	TRBV12-3/TRBV12-4	medium-sized	TRBJ2-1	TGTGCCAGCAGTTTATCGGTCTCGGGACTAGCGAACAATGAGCAGTTCTTC	CASSLSVSGLANNEQFF
-	TRBV12-5	medium-sized	TRBJ2-3	TGTGCTAGTGTCTGGCGGGAAGTTACAGATACGCAGTATTTT	CASVWREVTDTQYF
TRBD2	TRBV18	many	TRBJ2-7	TGTGCCAGCTCACCGGCCGGGACTAAGAGCTCCTACGAGCAGTACTTC	CASSPAGTKSSYEQYF
-	TRBV12-3/TRBV12-4	few	TRBJ2-1	TGTGCCAGCAGTTTATTGGTCCTGAGCTCCTACAATGAGCAGTTCTTC	CASSLLVLSSYNEQFF
-	TRBV24-1	many	TRBJ2-1	TGTGCCACCAGTGATTTAGGGGGAAAGCAGTTCTTC	CATSDLGGKQFF
-	TRBV12-3/TRBV12-4	many	TRBJ1-5	TGTGCCAGCAGTTTAGCAGGGAGAAATCAGCCCCAGCATTTT	CASSLAGRNQPQHF
TRBD1	TRBV20-1	medium-sized	TRBJ1-1	TGCAGTGCTTCGACAGGGGAGGTCACTGAAGCTTTCTTT	CSASTGEVTEAFF
-	TRBV30	many	TRBJ1-1	TGTGCCTGGGGGATCCAAACAGGGAACACTGAAGCTTTCTTT	CAWGIQTGNTEAFF
-	TRBV7-2	many	TRBJ1-5	TGTGCCAGCAGCTTAGGGCCACTCAATCAGCCCCAGCATTTT	CASSLGPLNQPQHF
-	TRBV5-4	-	TRBJ1-1	TGTGACAGCAGCTCCCGCCGGGGGGGCGGAACTGAAGTTTTCTTT	CDSSSRRGGGTEVFF
-	TRBV7-9	medium-sized	TRBJ2-7	TGTGCCAGCAGCTTAGGTACAGCTGGGCTTGGAGAGCAGTACTTC	CASSLGTAGLGEQYF
-	TRBV12-3/TRBV12-4	-	TRBJ1-5	TGTGCCAGCAGTTCCAGGGGATATCAGCCCCAGCATTTT	CASSSRGYQPQHF
-	TRBV6-4	many	TRBJ2-3	TGTGCCAGCAGCGAACAGGGCACAGATACGCAGTATTTT	CASSEQGTDTQYF
TRBD1	TRBV6-6	-	TRBJ1-5	TGTGCCAGCAACCCGACAGGGAATAGCAATCAGCCCCAGCATTTT	CASNPTGNSNQPQHF
-	TRBV15	-	TRBJ2-4	TGTGCCACCAGCAGAGATAGGGGGGTCTTGACGAGCATTCAGTACTTC	CATSRDRGVLTSIQYF
-	TRBV5-6	-	TRBJ2-3	TGTGCCAGCAGACCGACAGGAGCGGATACGCAGTGTTTT	CASRPTGADTQCF
TRBD1	TRBV5-4	few	TRBJ1-2	TGTGCCAGCACCTTAGGGACAGGGCTTAACTATGGCTACACCTTC	CASTLGTGLNYGYTF
-	TRBV6-2/TRBV6-3	-	TRBJ2-4	TGTGCCAGCAGACAAGGGACCGAAAGGGGAATAAACATTCAGTACTTC	CASRQGTERGINIQYF
TRBD2	TRBV5-1	few	TRBJ2-1	TGCGCCAGCAGCTTGGATGGGGAGGGCCGGATGAATGAGCAGTTCTTC	CASSLDGEGRMNEQFF
-	TRBV24-1	-	TRBJ2-5	TGTGCCACCAGTGTGCAGATACAAGAGACCCAGTACTTC	CATSVQIQETQYF
TRBD2	TRBV4-1	medium-sized	TRBJ2-3	TGCGCCAGCAGCCGAGGACTAGCGGGAGGGTCAAGCACAGATACGCAGTATTTT	CASSRGLAGGSSTDTQYF
-	TRBV7-3	once	TRBJ2-7	TGTGTCAGTAGTCAAACTCCGGGCCGCCACTACGAGCAGTACTTC	CVSSQTPGRHYEQYF
-	TRBV12-3/TRBV12-4	many	TRBJ1-2	TGTGCCAGCAGTTTTCTAAGTGACGGCTACAACTACTATGGCTACACCTTC	CASSFLSDGYNYYGYTF
-	TRBV5-1	once	TRBJ2-3	TGCGCCAGCAGCTTGCAGGCGGGCACAGATACGCGGTATTTT	CASSLQAGTDTRYF